The source of this TCR beta chain is a study of blood T cells in healthy people across ages. Study findings and constraints: Lack of knowledge of donor CMV status possibly confounded expanded clonotype changes.

With 7 bases removed from V and 2 bases from J, the gap between germline ends came to 14 bases. The CDR3 totals 14 residues. The germline V gene has CDR1 LNHDA and CDR2 SQIVND (reference sequence). Sample-barcoded 5' priming and a J-beta primer mix drove a second PCR of about 6 to 12 cycles. From the 5' RACE reads, TCRdb called clonotypes with MiXCR, one entry per CDR3 protein. The data contain hundreds of thousands of distinct CDR3 sequences, roughly 24% of them singletons. About this clonotype itself: What it binds is not known.

This sample also appeared in a second study, on T cells of mothers and their children. That paper adds: A few healthy Caucasian mothers gave samples, and so did their six children. The study obtained over 9 million TCR beta CDR3 reads per mother and some 3 million per child.

The source of this sequence is a boy between 5 and 17 years old in good health. Specimen: blood. The chain is built from TRBV19 and TRBJ1-2; no clear D. The CDR3: CASIKEGRNYGYTF. The DNA of the CDR3 is TGTGCCAGTATTAAGGAGGGAAGGAACTATGGCTACACCTTC.